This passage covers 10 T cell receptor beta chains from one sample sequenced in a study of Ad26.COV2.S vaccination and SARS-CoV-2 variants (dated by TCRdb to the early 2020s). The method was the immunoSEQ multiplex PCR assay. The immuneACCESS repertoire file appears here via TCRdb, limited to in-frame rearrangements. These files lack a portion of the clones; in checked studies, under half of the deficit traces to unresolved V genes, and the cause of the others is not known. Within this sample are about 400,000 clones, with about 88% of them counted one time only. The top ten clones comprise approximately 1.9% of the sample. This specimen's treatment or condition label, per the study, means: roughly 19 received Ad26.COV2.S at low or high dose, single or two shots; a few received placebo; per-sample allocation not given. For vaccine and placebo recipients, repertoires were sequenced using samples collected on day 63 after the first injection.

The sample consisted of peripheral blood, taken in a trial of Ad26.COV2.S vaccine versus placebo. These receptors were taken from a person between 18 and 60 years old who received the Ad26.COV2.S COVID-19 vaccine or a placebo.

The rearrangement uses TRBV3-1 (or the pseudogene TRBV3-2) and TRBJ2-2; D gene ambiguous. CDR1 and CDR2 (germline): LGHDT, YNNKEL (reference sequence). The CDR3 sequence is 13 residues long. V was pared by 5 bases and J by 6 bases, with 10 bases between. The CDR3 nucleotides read TGTGCCAGCAGCTCGGCGAGACCCGGGGAGCTGTTTTTT. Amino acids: CASSSARPGELFF.

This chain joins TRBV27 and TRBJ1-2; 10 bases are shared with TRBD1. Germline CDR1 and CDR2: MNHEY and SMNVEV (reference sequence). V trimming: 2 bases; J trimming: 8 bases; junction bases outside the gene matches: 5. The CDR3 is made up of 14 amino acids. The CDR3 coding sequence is TGTGCCAGCAGTTTAGACAGGGGGCAAGGGGGCTACACCTTC. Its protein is CASSLDRGQGGYTF.

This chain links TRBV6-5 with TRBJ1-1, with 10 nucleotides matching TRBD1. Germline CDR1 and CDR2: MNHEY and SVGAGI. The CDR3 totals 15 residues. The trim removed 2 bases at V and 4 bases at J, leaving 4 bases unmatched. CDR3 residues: CASSYQGQGSTEAFF. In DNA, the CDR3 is TGTGCCAGCAGTTACCAGGGACAGGGGAGCACTGAAGCTTTCTTT.

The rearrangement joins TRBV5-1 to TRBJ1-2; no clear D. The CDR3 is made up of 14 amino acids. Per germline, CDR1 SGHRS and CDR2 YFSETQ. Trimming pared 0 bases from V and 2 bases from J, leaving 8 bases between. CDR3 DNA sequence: TGCGCCAGCAGCTTGGATAGTCTAAACTATGGCTACACCTTC. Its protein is CASSLDSLNYGYTF.

The CDR3 DNA reads as TGTGCCAGCAGCTCCCCGACATTGGCCAGTGGCTACACCTTC. It codes for CASSSPTLASGYTF. The rearrangement links TRBV5-6 to TRBJ1-2; D unclear. Trimming pared 3 bases from V and 7 bases from J, leaving 16 bases between. The CDR3 length is 14 residues. The germline V gene has CDR1 SGHDT and CDR2 YYEEEE.

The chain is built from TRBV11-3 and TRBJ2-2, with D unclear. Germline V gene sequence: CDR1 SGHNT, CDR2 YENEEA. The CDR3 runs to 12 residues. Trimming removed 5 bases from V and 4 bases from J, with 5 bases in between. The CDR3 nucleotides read TGTGCCAGCAGCGAGGCCACCGGGGAGCTGTTTTTT. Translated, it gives CASSEATGELFF.

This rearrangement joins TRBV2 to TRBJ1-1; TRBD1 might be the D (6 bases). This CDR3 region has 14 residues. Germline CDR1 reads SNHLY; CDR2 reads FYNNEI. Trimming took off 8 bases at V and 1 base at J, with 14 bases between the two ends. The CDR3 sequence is CASGALTGNTEAFF. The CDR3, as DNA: TGTGCCAGCGGAGCATTGACAGGGAACACTGAAGCTTTCTTT.

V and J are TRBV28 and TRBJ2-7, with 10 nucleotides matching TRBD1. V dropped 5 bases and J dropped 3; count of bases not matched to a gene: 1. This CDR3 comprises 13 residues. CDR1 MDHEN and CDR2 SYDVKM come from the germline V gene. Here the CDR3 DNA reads TGTGCCAGCAGTCGGGACAGGGGCTACGAGCAGTACTTC. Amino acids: CASSRDRGYEQYF.

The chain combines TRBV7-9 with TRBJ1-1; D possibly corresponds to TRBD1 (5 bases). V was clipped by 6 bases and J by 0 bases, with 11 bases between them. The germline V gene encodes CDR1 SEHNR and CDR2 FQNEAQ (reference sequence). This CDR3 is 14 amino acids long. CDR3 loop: CASRIRELNTEAFF. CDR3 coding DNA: TGTGCCAGCAGGATCAGGGAACTGAACACTGAAGCTTTCTTT.

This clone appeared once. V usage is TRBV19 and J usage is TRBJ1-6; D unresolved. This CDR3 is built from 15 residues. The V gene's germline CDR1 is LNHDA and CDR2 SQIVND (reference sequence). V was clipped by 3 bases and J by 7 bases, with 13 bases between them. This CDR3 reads CASSMAVQRNSPLHF. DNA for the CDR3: TGTGCCAGTAGTATGGCAGTCCAAAGGAATTCACCCCTCCACTTT.